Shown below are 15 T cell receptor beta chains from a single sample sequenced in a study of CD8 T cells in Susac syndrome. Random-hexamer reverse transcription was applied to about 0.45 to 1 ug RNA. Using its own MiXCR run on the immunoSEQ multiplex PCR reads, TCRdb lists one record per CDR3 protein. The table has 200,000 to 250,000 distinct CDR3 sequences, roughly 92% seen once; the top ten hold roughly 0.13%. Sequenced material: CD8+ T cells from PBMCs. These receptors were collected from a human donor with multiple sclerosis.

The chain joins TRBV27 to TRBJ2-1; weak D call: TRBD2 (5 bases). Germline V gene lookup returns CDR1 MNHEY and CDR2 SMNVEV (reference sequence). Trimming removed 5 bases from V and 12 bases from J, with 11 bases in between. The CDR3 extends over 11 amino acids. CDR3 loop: CASSIGERQFF. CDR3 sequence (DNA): TGTGCCAGCAGTATCGGGGAGCGGCAGTTCTTC.

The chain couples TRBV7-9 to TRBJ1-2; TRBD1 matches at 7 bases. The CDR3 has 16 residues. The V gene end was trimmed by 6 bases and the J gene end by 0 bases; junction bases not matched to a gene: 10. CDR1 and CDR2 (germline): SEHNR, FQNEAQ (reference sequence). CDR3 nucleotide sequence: TGTGCCAGCAGTAACCGGGACAGATCAACTAACTATGGCTACACCTTC. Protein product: CASSNRDRSTNYGYTF.

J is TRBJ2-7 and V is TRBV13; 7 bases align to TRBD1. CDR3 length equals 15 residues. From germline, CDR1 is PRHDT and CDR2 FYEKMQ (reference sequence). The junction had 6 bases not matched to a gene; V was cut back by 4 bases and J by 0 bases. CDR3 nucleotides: TGTGCCAGCAGCTCATTGGGACAGAACTCCTACGAGCAGTACTTC. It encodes CASSSLGQNSYEQYF.

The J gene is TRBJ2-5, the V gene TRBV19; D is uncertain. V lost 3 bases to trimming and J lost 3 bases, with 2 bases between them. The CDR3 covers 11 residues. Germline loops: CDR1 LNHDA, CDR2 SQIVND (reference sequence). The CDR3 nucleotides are TGTGCCAGTAGTATTGAAGAGACCCAGTACTTC. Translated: CASSIEETQYF. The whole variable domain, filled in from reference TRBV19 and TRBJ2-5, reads DGGITQSPKYLFRKEGQNVTLSCEQNLNHDAMYWYRQDPGQGLRLIYYSQIVNDFQKGDIAEGYSVSREKKESFPLTVTSAQKNPTAFYLCASSIEETQYFGPGTRLLVL.

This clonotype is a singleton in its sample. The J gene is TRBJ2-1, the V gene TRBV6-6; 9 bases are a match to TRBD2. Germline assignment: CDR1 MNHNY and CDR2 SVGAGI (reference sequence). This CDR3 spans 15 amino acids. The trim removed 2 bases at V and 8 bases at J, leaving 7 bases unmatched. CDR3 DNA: TGTGCCAGCAGTTACCGGGTGGAGCGGGAGGATGAGCAGTTCTTC. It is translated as CASSYRVEREDEQFF.

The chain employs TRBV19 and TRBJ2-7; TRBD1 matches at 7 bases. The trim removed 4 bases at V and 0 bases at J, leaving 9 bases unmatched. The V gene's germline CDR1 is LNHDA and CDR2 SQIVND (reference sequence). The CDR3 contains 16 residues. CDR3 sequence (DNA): TGTGCCAGTAGTACGGGAACAGGGGTCGTCTCCTACGAGCAGTACTTC. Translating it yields CASSTGTGVVSYEQYF.

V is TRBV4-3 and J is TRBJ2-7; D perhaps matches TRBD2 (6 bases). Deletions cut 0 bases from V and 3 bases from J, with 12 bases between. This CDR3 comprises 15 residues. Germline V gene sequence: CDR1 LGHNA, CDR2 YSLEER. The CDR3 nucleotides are TGCGCCAGCAGCCAAGATAGGGACTCCCGCTACGAGCAGTACTTC. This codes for CASSQDRDSRYEQYF.

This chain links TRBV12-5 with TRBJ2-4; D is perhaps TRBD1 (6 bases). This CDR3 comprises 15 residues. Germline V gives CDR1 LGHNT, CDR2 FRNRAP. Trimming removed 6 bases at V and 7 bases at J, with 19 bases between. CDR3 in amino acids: CASGPDRPTGNIQYF. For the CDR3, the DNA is TGTGCTAGTGGCCCCGACAGGCCCACGGGGAACATTCAGTACTTC.

CDR3 nucleotide sequence: TGCAGCGTTGAAGAGGGGATATCCTTTGGCTACACCTTC. As protein: CSVEEGISFGYTF. The rearrangement uses TRBV29-1 and TRBJ1-2, with D hard to call. Germline values: CDR1 SQVTM, CDR2 ANQGSEA. V dropped 0 bases and J dropped 7 bases, with 12 bases sitting between them. The CDR3 runs 13 residues.

The chain's CDR3 is CASSEGPGDTQYF. In nucleotides, the CDR3 is TGTGCCAGCAGTGAAGGGCCCGGGGATACGCAGTATTTT. This chain joins TRBV2 and TRBJ2-3; D not certain. CDR3 length: 13 amino acids. The V end was cut by 1 base, the J end by 6 bases, with 8 bases between. The V gene's germline CDR1 is SNHLY and CDR2 FYNNEI.

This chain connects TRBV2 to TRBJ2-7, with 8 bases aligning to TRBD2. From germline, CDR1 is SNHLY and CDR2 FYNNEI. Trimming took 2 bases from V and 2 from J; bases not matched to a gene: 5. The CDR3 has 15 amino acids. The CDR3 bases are TGTGCCAGCAGTGAAAGGGGTAGCGGGACCTACGAGCAGTACTTC. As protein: CASSERGSGTYEQYF.

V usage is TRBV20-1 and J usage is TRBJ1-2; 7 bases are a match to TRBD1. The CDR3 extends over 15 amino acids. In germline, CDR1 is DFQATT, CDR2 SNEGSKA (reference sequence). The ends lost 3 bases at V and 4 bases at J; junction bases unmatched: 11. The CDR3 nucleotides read TGCAGTGCTAGGCCCCTTGACAGGGCATCCTATGGCTACACCTTC. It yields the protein CSARPLDRASYGYTF.

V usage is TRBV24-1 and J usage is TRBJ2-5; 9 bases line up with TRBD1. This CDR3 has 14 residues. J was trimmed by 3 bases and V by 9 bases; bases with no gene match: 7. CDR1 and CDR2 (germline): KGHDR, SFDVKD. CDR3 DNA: TGTGCCACCTATACGGGACAGGGAAAAGAGACCCAGTACTTC. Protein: CATYTGQGKETQYF.

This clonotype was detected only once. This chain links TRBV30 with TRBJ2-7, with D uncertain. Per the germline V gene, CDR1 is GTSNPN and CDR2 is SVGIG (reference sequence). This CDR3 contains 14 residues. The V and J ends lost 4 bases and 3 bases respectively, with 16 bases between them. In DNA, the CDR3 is TGTGCCTGGAACCCGGTCTCCCCTCTCTACGAGCAGTACTTC. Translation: CAWNPVSPLYEQYF.

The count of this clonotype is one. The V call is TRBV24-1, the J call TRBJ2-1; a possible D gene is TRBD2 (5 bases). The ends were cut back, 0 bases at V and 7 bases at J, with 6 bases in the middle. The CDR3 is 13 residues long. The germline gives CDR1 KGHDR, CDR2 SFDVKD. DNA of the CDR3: TGTGCCACCAGTGATTTGCCGGGGAATGAGCAGTTCTTC. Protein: CATSDLPGNEQFF.